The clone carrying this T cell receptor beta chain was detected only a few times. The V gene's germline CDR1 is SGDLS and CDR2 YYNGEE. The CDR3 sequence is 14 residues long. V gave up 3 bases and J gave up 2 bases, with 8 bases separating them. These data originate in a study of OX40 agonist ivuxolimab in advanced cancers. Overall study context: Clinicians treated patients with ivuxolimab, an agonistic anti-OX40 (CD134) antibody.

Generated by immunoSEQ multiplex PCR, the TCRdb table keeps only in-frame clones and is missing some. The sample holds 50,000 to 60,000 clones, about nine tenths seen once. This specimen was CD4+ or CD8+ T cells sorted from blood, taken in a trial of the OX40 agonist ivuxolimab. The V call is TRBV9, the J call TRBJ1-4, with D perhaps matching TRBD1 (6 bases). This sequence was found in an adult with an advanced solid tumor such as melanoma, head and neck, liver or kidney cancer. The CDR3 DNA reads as TGTGCCAGCAGCGAGGACAGTACTAATGAAAAACTGTTTTTT. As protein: CASSEDSTNEKLFF. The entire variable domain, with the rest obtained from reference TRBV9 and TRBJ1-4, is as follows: DSGVTQTPKHLITATGQRVTLRCSPRSGDLSVYWYQQSLDQGLQFLIQYYNGEERAKGNILERFSAQQFPDLHSELNLSSLELGDSALYFCASSEDSTNEKLFFGSGTQLSVL.